The 11 T cell receptor beta chains reported below all come from one sample, sequenced in a study of regulatory T cells in long-lasting Graves disease. Documented time point: persistent/refractory GD, antithyroid drugs over 5 years with positive TRAb. PBMC-extracted RNA yielded the TCR library. Assembly of TCR beta libraries relied on iRepertoire HTBI primers together with Arm-PCR of CDR3 regions. Each CDR3 protein gets one entry after TCRdb re-called the multiplex PCR reads with MiXCR. The sample shows fewer than 450,000 distinct CDR3 sequences, about a fifth of them seen only once. The sequences come from peripheral blood mononuclear cells (PBMCs), collected when the disease was refractory, from a patient treated with antithyroid drugs. The receptor set was obtained from a female donor with Graves disease.

This clonotype was counted a few times. The chain uses TRBV18 and TRBJ2-7, with D hard to call. V dropped 2 bases and J dropped 5 bases, with 10 bases sitting between them. Germline loops: CDR1 KGHSH, CDR2 LQKENI. The CDR3 spans 13 residues. DNA for the CDR3: TGTGCCAGCTCACCAGTCCTGGGTCACGAGCAGTACTTC. Its protein is CASSPVLGHEQYF.

J is TRBJ1-5 and V is TRBV6-2 or TRBV6-3; 9 positions match TRBD1. The CDR3 consists of 14 residues. The germline CDR1 and CDR2 sequences are MNHEY and SVGEGT. V shed 6 bases, J shed 4 bases, and the junction held 4 bases outside the gene matches. The CDR3 loop reads CASRGQGQNQPQHF. The CDR3 DNA is TGTGCCAGCAGGGGACAGGGCCAGAATCAGCCCCAGCATTTT.

As concerns this clonotype: A clone one base away is much larger, so this may be a read error. This sequence joins TRBV10-1 and TRBJ2-7; D is unclear. The CDR3 consists of 11 residues. Trimming shortened V by 3 bases and J by 7 bases, and 7 bases separated the two germline ends. Per germline, CDR1 WNHNN and CDR2 SYGVQD (reference sequence). The CDR3 DNA sequence: TGCGCCAGCAGTGATGGCCATGAGCAGTACTTC. Amino acids: CASSDGHEQYF.

The table lists this clonotype with a few counts. The chain links TRBV7-8 to TRBJ2-7; 12 nucleotides agree with TRBD2. The length of the CDR3 is 15 residues. The germline V gene encodes CDR1 SGHVS and CDR2 FQNEAQ. J gave up 3 bases and V 4 bases, and 4 bases lay outside the gene matches. This CDR3 is CASSSTSGSYYEQYF. DNA for the CDR3: TGTGCCAGCAGCTCGACTAGCGGGAGCTACTACGAGCAGTACTTC.

This clonotype has a handful of counts. J is TRBJ2-7 and V is TRBV28, with D possibly being TRBD1 (5 bases). The CDR3 totals 14 residues. Trimming left V 1 base short and J 6 bases short, with 13 bases between. Germline loops: CDR1 MDHEN, CDR2 SYDVKM. Written as DNA, the CDR3 is TGTGCCAGCAGTTTATTGGGCAGGGTACCCGAGCAGTACTTC. Translated: CASSLLGRVPEQYF.

Only a few counts were recorded for this clonotype. The CDR3 region is CASSLELLYSGNTIYF. The CDR3 bases are TGTGCCAGCAGCTTGGAGCTGTTGTACTCTGGAAACACCATATATTTT. J is TRBJ1-3 and V is TRBV5-5; D is unresolved. CDR1 is SGHKS and CDR2 is YYEKEE in the germline V gene (reference sequence). Trimming cost V 0 bases and J 0 bases, with 10 bases left between them. This CDR3 spans 16 amino acids. Using reference TRBV5-5 and TRBJ1-3 for the parts outside the CDR3, the full variable domain is DAGVTQSPTHLIKTRGQQVTLRCSPISGHKSVSWYQQVLGQGPQFIFQYYEKEERGRGNFPDRFSARQFPNYSSELNVNALLLGDSALYLCASSLELLYSGNTIYFGEGSWLTVV.

The V call is TRBV5-1, the J call TRBJ1-6; no clear D. V was trimmed by 5 bases and J by 10 bases, leaving 19 bases between them. Per germline, CDR1 SGHRS and CDR2 YFSETQ. The CDR3 is 15 residues long. The CDR3 DNA follows: TGCGCCAGCAGGCACTACGTGTGGACGGTATCACCCCTCCACTTT. Translation gives CASRHYVWTVSPLHF.

This chain links TRBV7-2 with TRBJ1-3; D remains unclear. The CDR3 has 15 amino acids. The V gene's germline CDR1 is SGHTA and CDR2 FQGNSA. V lost 5 bases to trimming and J lost 7 bases, with 18 bases between them. This chain's CDR3 is CASSREASVANTIYF. The CDR3 DNA is TGTGCCAGCAGCAGAGAAGCAAGTGTGGCCAACACCATATATTTT.

This clonotype occurred a few times. The V and J genes are TRBV6-1 and TRBJ2-7; TRBD1 matches at 7 bases. Germline values: CDR1 MNHNS, CDR2 SASEGT. Losses at the gene ends were 4 bases for V and 3 bases for J; bases not matched to a gene: 6. The CDR3 has 14 amino acids. Here the CDR3 reads CASSVQGNLYEQYF. In DNA, the CDR3 is TGTGCCAGCAGTGTACAGGGGAACCTCTACGAGCAGTACTTC.

The rearrangement joins TRBV4-1 to TRBJ2-7; TRBD2 matches 8 bases. After removal of 4 bases from V and 5 bases from J, the junction contained 10 bases not matched to a gene. The CDR3 has 15 residues. The germline CDR1 and CDR2 sequences are MGHRA and YSYEKL. The CDR3 here is CASSPSGLVHDEQYF. In nucleotides, the CDR3 is TGCGCCAGCAGCCCGTCGGGACTAGTGCATGACGAGCAGTACTTC.

The rearrangement links TRBV7-9 to TRBJ2-5; 11 nucleotides agree with TRBD2. The CDR3 is 15 residues long. The junction had 7 bases not matched to a gene; V was cut back by 5 bases and J by 5 bases. CDR1 SEHNR and CDR2 FQNEAQ come from the germline V gene (reference sequence). The CDR3: CASSLTSGRWETQYF. CDR3 nucleotides: TGTGCCAGCAGCCTTACTAGCGGGAGATGGGAGACCCAGTACTTC.